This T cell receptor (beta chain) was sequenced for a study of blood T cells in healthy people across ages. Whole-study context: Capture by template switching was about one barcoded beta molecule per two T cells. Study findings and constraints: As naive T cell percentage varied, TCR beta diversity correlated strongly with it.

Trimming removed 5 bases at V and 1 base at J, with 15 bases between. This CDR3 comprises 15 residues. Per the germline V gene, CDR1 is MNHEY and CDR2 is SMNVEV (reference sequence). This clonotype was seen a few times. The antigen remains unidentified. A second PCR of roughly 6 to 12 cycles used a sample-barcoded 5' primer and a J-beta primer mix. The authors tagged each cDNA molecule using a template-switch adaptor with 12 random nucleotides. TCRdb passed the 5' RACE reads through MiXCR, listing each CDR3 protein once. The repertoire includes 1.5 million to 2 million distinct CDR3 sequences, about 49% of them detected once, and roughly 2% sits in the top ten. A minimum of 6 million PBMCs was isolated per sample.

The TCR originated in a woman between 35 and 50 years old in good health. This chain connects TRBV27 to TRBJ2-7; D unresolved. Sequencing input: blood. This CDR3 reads CASSPSADISYEQYF. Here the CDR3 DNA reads TGTGCCAGCAGTCCCTCCGCAGACATTTCCTACGAGCAGTACTTC.